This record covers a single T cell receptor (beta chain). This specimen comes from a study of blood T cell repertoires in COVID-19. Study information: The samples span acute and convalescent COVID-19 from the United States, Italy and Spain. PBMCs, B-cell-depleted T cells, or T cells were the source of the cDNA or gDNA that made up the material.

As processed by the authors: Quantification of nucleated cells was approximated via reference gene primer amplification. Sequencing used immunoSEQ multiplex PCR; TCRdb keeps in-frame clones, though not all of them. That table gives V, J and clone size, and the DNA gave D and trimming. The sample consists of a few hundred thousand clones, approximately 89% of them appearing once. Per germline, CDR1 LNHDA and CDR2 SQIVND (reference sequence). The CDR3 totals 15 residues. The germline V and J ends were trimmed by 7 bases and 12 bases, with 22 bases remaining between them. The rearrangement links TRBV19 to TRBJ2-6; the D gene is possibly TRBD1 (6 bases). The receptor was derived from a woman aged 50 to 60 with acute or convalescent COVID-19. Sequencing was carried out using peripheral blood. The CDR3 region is CASTPHRTAPGVLTF. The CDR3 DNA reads TGTGCCAGTACGCCCCATCGGACAGCTCCCGGCGTCCTGACTTTC.